The subject of this entry is one TCR beta chain. Its target is not known. This entry is derived from a study of identical twins. Findings and caveats of the study: Models underestimated out-of-frame TCR alpha sharing in monozygotic twins.

A single record per CDR3 protein comes from TCRdb applying MiXCR to the 5' RACE reads. This table has about 520,000 distinct CDR3 sequences, 22% appearing once. Germline lookup yields CDR1 DFQATT and CDR2 SNEGSKA (reference sequence). Trimming pared 3 bases from V and 3 bases from J, leaving 4 bases between. The CDR3 has 11 residues. These data were also filed under a second study, of T cells expressing NK-cell markers. That work adds: Sequencing covered eight donors, seven HCMV-seropositive and one seronegative.

Sequenced: CD4+ T cells sorted from blood. V gene TRBV20-1 combines with J gene TRBJ2-3; D is undetermined. This receptor was obtained from a woman aged 18-29 years in good health. CDR3 protein: CSASETDTQYF. The CDR3, as DNA: TGCAGTGCTAGTGAGACAGATACGCAGTATTTT.